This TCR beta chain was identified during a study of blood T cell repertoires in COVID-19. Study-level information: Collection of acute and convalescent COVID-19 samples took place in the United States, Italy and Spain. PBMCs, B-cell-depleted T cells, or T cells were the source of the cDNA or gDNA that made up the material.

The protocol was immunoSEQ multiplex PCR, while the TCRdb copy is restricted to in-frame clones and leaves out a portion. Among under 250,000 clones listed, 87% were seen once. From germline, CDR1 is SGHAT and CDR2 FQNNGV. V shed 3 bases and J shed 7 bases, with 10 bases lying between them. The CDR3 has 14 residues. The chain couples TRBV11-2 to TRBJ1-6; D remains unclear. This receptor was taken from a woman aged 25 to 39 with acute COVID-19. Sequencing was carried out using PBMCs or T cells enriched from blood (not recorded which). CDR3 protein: CASSLLRVNSPLHF. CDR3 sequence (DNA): TGTGCCAGCAGCTTGTTACGGGTGAATTCACCCCTCCACTTT.